This T cell receptor (beta chain) was observed in a study of T-cell memory formation after mild COVID-19. The V end lost 4 bases, the J end lost 4 bases, and 11 bases lay between the germline ends. Germline CDR1 and CDR2: SGHRS and YFSETQ. The CDR3 runs to 13 residues. TCRdb independently ran MiXCR on the 5' RACE reads; one entry per CDR3 protein. Seen here are 500,000 to 650,000 distinct CDR3 sequences, about a fifth observed once, and the top ten hold 7.5% to 9.5%. This clonotype has just a few counts. This TCR came from an adult woman who had mild COVID-19 (a few samples of this study predate the infection). Cell type and time point are not known. This sequence joins TRBV5-1 and TRBJ1-1; maybe TRBD1 (5 bases). Sequenced sample: PBMCs or a T cell subset sorted from them (not recorded which). The CDR3 coding sequence is TGCGCCAGCAGCGACTGGGGGGTCACTGAAGCTTTCTTT. Encoded protein: CASSDWGVTEAFF. Based on the CDR3 plus reference TRBV5-1 and TRBJ1-1, the full variable domain is KAGVTQTPRYLIKTRGQQVTLSCSPISGHRSVSWYQQTPGQGLQFLFEYFSETQRNKGNFPGRFSGRQFSNSRSEMNVSTLELGDSALYLCASSDWGVTEAFFGQGTRLTVV.